This entry describes one T cell receptor beta chain. The assay was immunoSEQ multiplex PCR, and TCRdb's table has in-frame clones only and misses some. The sample holds 90,000 or so clones; around nine tenths are singletons and the top ten take roughly 1.5%. The CDR3 sequence is 16 residues long. Trimming at V came to 5 bases and at J to 7 bases, leaving 6 bases not matched to a gene. CDR1 is SGHAT, CDR2 FQNNGV, per germline. The sample comes from a study of OX40 agonist ivuxolimab in advanced cancers. V usage is TRBV11-2 and J usage is TRBJ1-6; 12 nucleotides match TRBD1. This specimen consisted of CD4+ or CD8+ T cells sorted from blood, obtained in a trial of the OX40 agonist ivuxolimab. The sequence came from an adult with an advanced solid tumor such as melanoma, head and neck, liver or kidney cancer. The CDR3 sequence: CASSPGTGGSNSPLHF. Written as DNA, the CDR3 is TGTGCCAGCAGCCCCGGGACAGGGGGCTCAAATTCACCCCTCCACTTT.